Below, one TCR beta chain is given with its context. Authors' methods: From reference gene primer amplification, estimates of nucleated cell counts were derived. Using immunoSEQ multiplex PCR, the repertoire was profiled, and TCRdb retains in-frame clones only, with some absent. V and J calls and clone size are as listed in that table; D and trimming were resolved from the DNA. The repertoire holds approximately 61,000 clones, about 86% seen once, with 13% to 15% in the top ten. These data are taken from a study of blood T cell repertoires in COVID-19. In the study overall: Acute-phase and convalescent COVID-19 samples originated in the United States, Italy and Spain.

CDR1 is MDHEN and CDR2 is SYDVKM in the germline V gene. V was trimmed by 1 base and J by 3 bases, leaving 3 bases between them. This CDR3 spans 13 amino acids. The TCR comes from a human donor in a cohort sampled during active COVID-19. V is TRBV28 and J is TRBJ2-2; D remains ambiguous. The sequenced sample consisted of peripheral blood. The CDR3 region has the DNA TGTGCCAGCAGTTTATACTACACCGGGGAGCTGTTTTTT. Its protein product is CASSLYYTGELFF.